This TCR beta chain was sequenced in a study of human T cells and chemical hapten exposure. Study at large: Sensitizing treatment utilized 2% DPC over a 2 cm by 2 cm portion of upper inner arm skin. Whole-study results and caveats: After DPC sensitization, TCRs above 1 in 1000 frequency showed no change.

As regards this clonotype: Its antigen is not identified.

Time point meaning: pre-sensitization, week 0. Noted treatment: therapeutic diphenylcyclopropenone sensitization with weekly scalp DPC. One entry per CDR3 protein, called by TCRdb with MiXCR from the RACE reads. Here the sample spans 270,000 or so distinct CDR3 sequences, around 7.3% being singletons. Looked up from germline, CDR1 is MNHEY and CDR2 is SVGAGI. CDR3 size: 14 residues. V shed 1 base and J 7 bases; nucleotides not matched to a gene: 5. The chain joins TRBV6-5 to TRBJ2-7; 9 bases map to TRBD1. The TCR was taken from a man younger than 35 with alopecia areata. Some clones in this sample may be carry-over from other donors' samples. The material sequenced was whole blood, taken in connection with sensitization to the hapten diphenylcyclopropenone (DPC). This CDR3 is CASSYFSGTGEQYF. The CDR3 DNA is TGTGCCAGCAGTTACTTTTCCGGGACAGGGGAGCAGTACTTC.